This passage covers 10 T cell receptor beta chains from one sample sequenced in a study of cytomegalovirus exposure and HLA in healthy donors. The data were produced by immunoSEQ multiplex PCR, yet TCRdb's version contains in-frame clones alone and is incomplete. This table holds hundreds of thousands of clones, about 90% found once. What was sequenced was PBMCs. The receptors were gathered from a man aged 18 to 30 in good health and CMV-seropositive.

The rearrangement joins TRBV9 to TRBJ2-5, with 11 bases aligning to TRBD2. The CDR3 is 16 residues long. After removal of 7 bases from V and 5 bases from J, the junction contained 13 bases not matched to a gene. CDR1 and CDR2 (germline): SGDLS, YYNGEE. The CDR3, as DNA: TGTGCCAGCGCACCGGCAGTAGCGGGAGGGCGCGAGACCCAGTACTTC. It specifies CASAPAVAGGRETQYF.

The chain couples TRBV7-2 to TRBJ2-7, with 7 bases aligning to TRBD1. CDR1 and CDR2 (germline): SGHTA, FQGNSA. The V and J ends lost 1 base and 4 bases, in that order; junction bases with no gene match: 4. The CDR3 totals 14 residues. The DNA for the CDR3 is TGTGCCAGCAGCTTAGAAGGGACAGCATACGAGCAGTACTTC. This codes for CASSLEGTAYEQYF.

The chain has TRBV20-1 and TRBJ1-2; possibly TRBD1 for D (5 bases). Germline lookup yields CDR1 DFQATT and CDR2 SNEGSKA (reference sequence). CDR3 length equals 11 residues. V dropped 6 bases and J dropped 0 bases, with 5 bases sitting between them. CDR3 amino acids: CSAGANYGYTF. The CDR3 DNA follows: TGCAGTGCAGGGGCTAACTATGGCTACACCTTC.

This sequence joins TRBV6-6 and TRBJ1-1, with D perhaps TRBD1 (6 bases). The CDR3 contains 15 residues. V was pared by 2 bases and J by 1 base, with 11 bases between. The V gene's germline CDR1 is MNHNY and CDR2 SVGAGI (reference sequence). The CDR3 nucleotides read TGTGCCAGCAGTTACGAAGCGGGGGCGAACACTGAAGCTTTCTTT. It yields the protein CASSYEAGANTEAFF.

This chain connects TRBV2 to TRBJ2-1; 15 bases are shared with TRBD2. Germline CDR1 and CDR2: SNHLY and FYNNEI. CDR3 size: 15 residues. Losses at the gene ends were 6 bases for V and 9 bases for J; bases not matched to a gene: 6. The CDR3 is CASSRTSGRVGEQFF. CDR3 DNA: TGTGCCAGCAGCAGGACTAGCGGGAGGGTAGGTGAGCAGTTCTTC.

The genes are TRBV5-4 and TRBJ1-1, with D uncertain. V dropped 5 bases and J dropped 6 bases, with 11 bases sitting between them. The V gene's germline CDR1 is SGHNT and CDR2 YYREEE (reference sequence). The CDR3 runs to 12 residues. CDR3 loop: CASSPVGAEAFF. CDR3 nucleotide sequence: TGTGCCAGCAGTCCTGTCGGCGCTGAAGCTTTCTTT.

The chain has TRBV6-5 and TRBJ2-1; the D gene is possibly TRBD2 (5 bases). Between the trimmed V and J ends, which lost 2 bases and 0 bases, there was a span of 8 bases. This CDR3 comprises 15 residues. CDR1 and CDR2 (germline): MNHEY, SVGAGI. CDR3 region: CASSYEGFSYNEQFF. As DNA, the CDR3 is TGTGCCAGCAGTTACGAGGGATTCTCCTACAATGAGCAGTTCTTC.

The chain recombines TRBV5-1 with TRBJ1-4; D not resolved. V was cut by 1 base and J by 8 bases, with 15 bases left in between. The CDR3 runs 15 residues. CDR1 and CDR2 from the germline V gene are SGHRS and YFSETQ. CDR3 protein: CASSLWGRSGEKLFF. The CDR3 coding sequence is TGCGCCAGCAGCTTGTGGGGAAGATCTGGGGAAAAACTGTTTTTT.

This rearrangement joins TRBV5-4 to TRBJ2-5, with D perhaps TRBD1 or TRBD2 (5 bases each). Trimming removed 4 bases from V and 1 base from J, with 17 bases in between. This CDR3 contains 16 residues. In germline, CDR1 is SGHNT, CDR2 YYREEE (reference sequence). The CDR3 protein is CASSHLGWGTQETQYF. Here the CDR3 DNA reads TGTGCCAGCAGCCACCTAGGGTGGGGGACCCAAGAGACCCAGTACTTC.

The chain recombines TRBV6-5 with TRBJ2-5, with D maybe TRBD1 (6 bases). V was shortened by 6 bases and J by 1 base, with 12 bases between the two germline ends. The CDR3 spans 14 residues. Germline-derived CDR1 and CDR2 are MNHEY and SVGAGI. The CDR3, as DNA: TGTGCCAGCAGGCTAGACAGGATCCAAGAGACCCAGTACTTC. Protein: CASRLDRIQETQYF.